The clone carrying this T cell receptor beta chain appeared once. This entry is derived from a study of cytomegalovirus exposure and HLA in healthy donors. V was pared by 6 bases and J by 1 base, with 12 bases between. The CDR3 sequence is 14 residues long. Germline assignment: CDR1 MNHEY and CDR2 SVGAGI. Primers: 60 Vbeta forward and 13 Jbeta reverse. TCRdb's table, derived via immunoSEQ multiplex PCR, lists solely in-frame clones and lacks some. There are 190,000 or so clones in the sample; 82% occur only once, and roughly 0.098% lies in the top ten. Sequencing was done on a sample of PBMCs. The receptor was derived from a boy aged 2 to 9 in good health and CMV-seronegative. The chain couples TRBV6-5 to TRBJ1-1; the D gene is possibly TRBD1 (6 bases). The CDR3 loop reads CASSRNRENTEAFF. The CDR3 region has the DNA TGTGCCAGCAGCCGAAACAGGGAGAACACTGAAGCTTTCTTT.